Shown below are 29 T cell receptor beta chains from a single sample sequenced in a study of T cell clonality in common variable immunodeficiency (dated by TCRdb to about 2015). Libraries were made using the immunoSEQ multiplex PCR assay. TCRdb provides this immuneACCESS table in a form limited to in-frame rearrangements. Some clones are lacking; in checked studies, under half of them reflect an unresolved V gene, and why the rest are absent is not known. The table shows some 28,000 clones here, with no singletons. The top ten constitute more than 10% of the sample. The material sequenced was peripheral blood mononuclear cells. The source of these receptors is a person between 18 and 70 years old in good health.

The sample holds many counts of this clone. From the germline J gene comes the end of the CDR3, since the read stops 3 residues before it. The chain combines TRBV7-2 with TRBJ2-1; possibly TRBD2 for D (6 bases). This CDR3 has 13 residues. Germline V gene sequence: CDR1 SGHTA, CDR2 FQGNSA. Trimming stripped 0 bases from V and 8 bases from J, with 8 bases between. CDR3 bases read: TGTGCCAGCAGCTTAGCGGGGGGATATGAG. This gives the protein CASSLAGGYE. The entire CDR3 sequence reads CASSLAGGYEQFF. The full variable domain, its missing parts supplied by reference TRBV7-2 and TRBJ2-1, is GAGVSQSPSNKVTEKGKDVELRCDPISGHTALYWYRQSLGQGLEFLIYFQGNSAPDKSGLPSDRFSAERTGGSVSTLTIQRTQQEDSAVYLCASSLAGGYEQFFGPGTRLTVL.

This clone was seen more than once but under ten times. The read finishes 3 residues shy of the CDR3 end, and the germline J gene is used to complete it. The V and J genes are TRBV29-1 and TRBJ1-4; D gene ambiguous. V gave up 5 bases and J gave up 8 bases, with 9 bases separating them. The germline V gene encodes CDR1 SQVTM and CDR2 ANQGSEA. The CDR3 is 11 amino acids. Incomplete CDR3 DNA: TGCAGCGTTAAGCGGGGAGAAAAA. As protein: CSVKRGEK. The entire CDR3 protein reads CSVKRGEKLFF.

This clone has a count of ten or more. The DNA ends 3 residues before the CDR3 does, and the rest of the CDR3 is filled in from the germline J gene. The chain uses TRBV7-3 and TRBJ2-7; 7 bases are shared with TRBD2. CDR3 size: 16 residues. CDR1 and CDR2 from the germline V gene are SGHTA and FQGTGA. Trimming at V came to 5 bases and at J to 5 bases, leaving 15 bases not matched to a gene. The CDR3 DNA, read in part, is TGTGCCAGCAGCACCGGGACTACCGAGCCCTACAACGAG. This gives the protein CASSTGTTEPYNE. The entire CDR3 protein is CASSTGTTEPYNEQYF. Full variable domain (outside the CDR3, taken from reference TRBV7-3 and TRBJ2-7): GAGVSQTPSNKVTEKGKYVELRCDPISGHTALYWYRQSLGQGPEFLIYFQGTGAADDSGLPNDRFFAVRPEGSVSTLKIQRTERGDSAVYLCASSTGTTEPYNEQYFGPGTRLTVT.

This clone was observed at least ten times. Coverage ceases 3 residues before the CDR3 finishes, and the germline J gene fills in the end. The chain uses TRBV20-1 and TRBJ2-5; tentative D call: TRBD2 (6 bases). The length of the CDR3 is 13 residues. Trimming cost V 6 bases and J 1 base, with 12 bases left between them. Germline V gene sequence: CDR1 DFQATT, CDR2 SNEGSKA (reference sequence). The CDR3 bases that were read are TGCAGTGCCCCGGTAGCGGTCCAAGAGACC. As protein: CSAPVAVQET. The CDR3 in its entirety is CSAPVAVQETQYF.

This clone was detected ten times or more. The CDR3 end falls 3 residues outside the read, so it is completed with the germline J gene. The chain joins TRBV20-1 to TRBJ1-1, with 7 bases matching TRBD1. V gave up 0 bases and J gave up 5 bases; unmatched junction bases: 9. Germline V gene sequence: CDR1 DFQATT, CDR2 SNEGSKA (reference sequence). The CDR3 loop spans 15 amino acids. The CDR3 spells CSARDQEKGATEAFF. CDR3 DNA, as far as it was read: TGCAGTGCTAGAGATCAGGAAAAGGGGGCGACTGAA.

Of note for this clone: The sequence runs out 3 residues before the end of the CDR3; the remainder is reconstructed from the germline J gene. This chain connects TRBV20-1 to TRBJ2-7; 8 bases agree with TRBD2. Germline V gives CDR1 DFQATT, CDR2 SNEGSKA (reference sequence). V lost 5 bases to trimming and J lost 6 bases; unmatched junction nucleotides: 9. The CDR3 is 13 amino acids. The CDR3: CSAGPGGRTEQYF. The sequenced part of the CDR3 DNA is TGCAGTGCTGGACCGGGGGGGCGTACCGAG.

In its sample, this clone was seen many times. The read terminates 3 residues ahead of where the CDR3 ends, so the germline J gene completes it. This rearrangement joins TRBV9 to TRBJ2-1; 8 bases match TRBD2. The junction had 3 bases not matched to a gene; V was cut back by 3 bases and J by 4 bases. The CDR3 has 14 amino acids. The germline V gene encodes CDR1 SGDLS and CDR2 YYNGEE. The CDR3 DNA, read in part, is TGTGCCAGCAGCGGCCGGGAGGGGTACAATGAG. The encoded protein is CASSGREGYNE. The CDR3 reads in full as CASSGREGYNEQFF.

This clone was recorded at least ten times. Coverage ceases 3 residues before the CDR3 finishes, and the germline J gene fills in the end. The V and J genes are TRBV19 and TRBJ1-5, with TRBD1 matching 8 bases. The CDR3 runs to 17 residues. J gave up 4 bases and V 3 bases, and 11 bases lay outside the gene matches. The V gene's germline CDR1 is LNHDA and CDR2 SQIVND (reference sequence). The sequenced part of the CDR3 DNA is TGTGCCAGTAGTATTCATCAGGGGGCCCTTCGGAATCAGCCC. Its translation: CASSIHQGALRNQP. In full, the CDR3 is CASSIHQGALRNQPQHF.

This clone was counted ten times or more. The read terminates 3 residues before the CDR3 end, so the remaining end is supplied by the germline J gene. The chain carries TRBV7-9 and TRBJ1-4; D is perhaps TRBD1 (6 bases). This CDR3 has 15 residues. Germline V gives CDR1 SEHNR, CDR2 FQNEAQ (reference sequence). V was trimmed by 3 bases and J by 5 bases, leaving 13 bases between them. This CDR3 is CASSFFRGQNEKLFF. The CDR3 DNA, read in part, is TGTGCCAGCAGCTTTTTCAGGGGTCAAAATGAAAAA.

This clone showed up just a few times. The read ends 3 residues early relative to the CDR3; the germline J gene fills the gap. This chain connects TRBV6-2 or TRBV6-3 to TRBJ2-3; no reliable D call. This CDR3 is 15 amino acids long. The V and J ends lost 7 bases and 2 bases respectively, with 16 bases between them. Per the germline V gene, CDR1 is MNHEY and CDR2 is SVGEGT. The covered CDR3 bases are TGTGCCAGCATCCAGACCCAGACTCTCACAGATACG. This gives the protein CASIQTQTLTDT. The full CDR3 reads CASIQTQTLTDTQYF.

This clone was seen ten or more times. The read falls 3 residues short of the CDR3 end, and the missing part is taken from the germline J gene. The chain couples TRBV7-2 to TRBJ1-1, with 7 bases matching TRBD1. This CDR3 spans 14 amino acids. Unmatched junction bases numbered 3, after V lost 1 base and J lost 4 bases. Germline V gives CDR1 SGHTA, CDR2 FQGNSA. The CDR3 loop is CASSLGGTATEAFF. The DNA read from the CDR3 is TGTGCCAGCAGCTTAGGGGGGACAGCCACTGAA.

This clone appeared many times. The CDR3 goes on 3 residues after the read ends, and that part is filled in from the germline J gene. This chain uses TRBV7-8 with TRBJ1-4; TRBD1 matches at 7 bases. The CDR3 is made up of 15 amino acids. Germline assignment: CDR1 SGHVS and CDR2 FQNEAQ. V gave up 5 bases and J gave up 8 bases; unmatched junction bases: 11. The sequenced CDR3 bases are TGTGCCAGCAGCGTCAACAGGGGAAGTGGAGAAAAA. Translation gives CASSVNRGSGEK. The whole CDR3 protein reads CASSVNRGSGEKLFF.

In its sample, this clone ranks as medium-sized. The read finishes 3 residues shy of the CDR3 end, and the germline J gene is used to complete it. V is TRBV19 and J is TRBJ2-7; D is perhaps TRBD1 (5 bases). The ends were cut back, 4 bases at V and 4 bases at J, with 14 bases in the middle. Germline-derived CDR1 and CDR2 are LNHDA and SQIVND (reference sequence). The CDR3 is made up of 14 amino acids. CDR3 loop: CASSSIGREYEQYF. The DNA read from the CDR3 is TGTGCCAGTAGTAGTATCGGCAGGGAATACGAG.

This clone appeared many times. The CDR3 is cut off 3 residues early in the read; its end comes from the germline J gene. The rearrangement joins TRBV20-1 to TRBJ2-3; tentative D call: TRBD2 (5 bases). V gave up 7 bases and J gave up 3 bases, with 8 bases separating them. Germline CDR1 and CDR2: DFQATT and SNEGSKA (reference sequence). There are 11 residues in the CDR3. Incomplete CDR3 DNA: TGCAGTGGGGTAGCGACAGATACG. Residues: CSGVATDT. From start to end, the CDR3 is CSGVATDTQYF.

This clone was counted at least ten times. The read terminates 3 residues before the CDR3 end, so the remaining end is supplied by the germline J gene. The chain has TRBV7-9 and TRBJ2-3; D ambiguous. The length of the CDR3 is 13 residues. The V and J ends lost 5 bases and 0 bases respectively, with 6 bases between them. The germline V gene has CDR1 SEHNR and CDR2 FQNEAQ (reference sequence). The sequenced part of the CDR3 DNA is TGTGCCAGCAGCCCCCCGAGCACAGATACG. This encodes CASSPPSTDT. The full CDR3 reads CASSPPSTDTQYF.

This clone was seen many times. The DNA ends 3 residues before the CDR3 does, and the rest of the CDR3 is filled in from the germline J gene. The chain links TRBV7-8 to TRBJ2-1; tentative D call: TRBD2 (7 bases). The V gene lost 0 bases and the J gene lost 3 bases, with 12 bases spanning the gap. From germline, CDR1 is SGHVS and CDR2 FQNEAQ. The CDR3 consists of 16 residues. The CDR3 spells CASSLAGASGYNEQFF. CDR3 bases read: TGTGCCAGCAGCTTAGCGGGGGCTAGCGGCTACAATGAG.

The sample holds many counts of this clone. The read is 3 residues too short to cover the CDR3 end, so that end is filled in from the germline J gene. V and J are TRBV7-9 and TRBJ1-6, with no clear D. Trimming shortened V by 5 bases and J by 7 bases, and 12 bases separated the two germline ends. Germline V gene sequence: CDR1 SEHNR, CDR2 FQNEAQ (reference sequence). This CDR3 is built from 14 residues. The DNA read from the CDR3 is TGTGCCAGCAGCCTCGACTCTAGGAATTCACCC. Amino acids: CASSLDSRNSP. In full, the CDR3 is CASSLDSRNSPLHF.

The table lists this clone with many counts. The read ends 3 residues shy of where the CDR3 ends; the end is completed using the germline J gene. V gene TRBV12-3 or TRBV12-4 combines with J gene TRBJ2-7; D gene unclear. Trimming stripped 4 bases from V and 2 bases from J, with 12 bases between. The CDR3 covers 14 residues. This CDR3 is CASSSLSVTYEQYF. The sequenced CDR3 bases are TGTGCCAGCAGTTCCCTCTCAGTCACCTACGAG.

This clone came up many times. With the read ending 3 residues before the CDR3 end, the germline J gene is used to fill in that end. The chain joins TRBV28 to TRBJ1-1; D possibly corresponds to TRBD1 (5 bases). V was pared by 6 bases and J by 6 bases, with 14 bases between. The CDR3 totals 13 residues. Germline CDR1 is MDHEN and CDR2 is SYDVKM. The CDR3 loop reads CASSPQGWAEAFF. CDR3 DNA, as far as it was read: TGTGCCAGCAGCCCCCAGGGCTGGGCTGAA. Full variable domain (remainder filled in from reference TRBV28 and TRBJ1-1): DVKVTQSSRYLVKRTGEKVFLECVQDMDHENMFWYRQDPGLGLRLIYFSYDVKMKEKGDIPEGYSVSREKKERFSLILESASTNQTSMYLCASSPQGWAEAFFGQGTRLTVV.

This clone was seen at least ten times. Coverage ceases 3 residues before the CDR3 finishes, and the germline J gene fills in the end. The chain links TRBV5-5 to TRBJ1-4, with D unresolved. Germline V gene lookup returns CDR1 SGHKS and CDR2 YYEKEE (reference sequence). Between the trimmed V and J ends, which lost 4 bases and 6 bases, there was a span of 10 bases. CDR3 length equals 13 residues. Incomplete CDR3 DNA: TGTGCCAGCAGCCCCGGTCCTCATGAAAAA. Translating it yields CASSPGPHEK. The whole CDR3 protein reads CASSPGPHEKLFF.

This clone was counted between two and nine times. The CDR3 extends 3 residues past the end of the read, so its final part is completed from the germline J gene. V gene TRBV11-3 combines with J gene TRBJ2-1; TRBD2 is a possible D gene (5 bases). Germline CDR1 and CDR2: SGHNT and YENEEA. V was cut by 5 bases and J by 7 bases, with 15 bases left in between. CDR3 length: 14 amino acids. The CDR3 reads CASSTLSPGNEQFF. CDR3 DNA (partial): TGTGCCAGCAGCACCCTGTCCCCGGGGAATGAG. The whole variable domain, remainder taken from reference TRBV11-3 and TRBJ2-1, is EAGVVQSPRYKIIEKKQPVAFWCNPISGHNTLYWYLQNLGQGPELLIRYENEEAVDDSQLPKDRFSAERLKGVDSTLKIQPAELGDSAVYLCASSTLSPGNEQFFGPGTRLTVL.

This clone was counted ten times or more. Read data end 3 residues before the CDR3 end; the end is taken from the germline J gene. The chain carries TRBV7-3 and TRBJ2-3; D perhaps matches TRBD2 (6 bases). The germline V gene has CDR1 SGHTA and CDR2 FQGTGA. The CDR3 covers 14 residues. The V and J ends lost 1 base and 5 bases respectively, with 10 bases between them. The sequenced CDR3 bases are TGTGCCAGCAGCTTAAATGGAGGGCTAGATACG. As protein: CASSLNGGLDT. The CDR3 as a whole reads CASSLNGGLDTQYF.

Many counts were recorded for this clone. The CDR3 end lies 3 residues beyond the end of the read and is filled in from the germline J gene. The chain has TRBV29-1 and TRBJ2-3; tentative D call: TRBD1 (5 bases). V lost 1 base and J lost 2, with 7 bases in between. CDR3 length equals 13 residues. Germline V gene sequence: CDR1 SQVTM, CDR2 ANQGSEA. The CDR3 sequence: CSVEGQYTDTQYF. The covered CDR3 bases are TGCAGCGTTGAAGGACAGTACACAGATACG.

This clone was seen many times. The CDR3 reads CASSSERGFAYEQYF. CDR3 DNA, as far as it was read: TGTGCCAGCAGCTCCGAGCGGGGGTTCGCCTACGAG. The chain links TRBV7-6 to TRBJ2-7, with 8 bases matching TRBD2. The sequenced fragment ends 3 residues before the CDR3 boundary, so the rest is inferred from the germline J gene. CDR3 size: 15 residues. Germline V gene data show CDR1 as SGHVS and CDR2 as FNYEAQ. Germline trimming cut 4 bases from V and 2 bases from J; bases unmatched to any gene: 7.

This clone turned up a few times. The CDR3 end is not reached by the read, which stops 3 residues before it; the germline J gene fills it in. The chain employs TRBV7-2 and TRBJ2-2; TRBD1 is a possible D gene (6 bases). The CDR3 covers 14 residues. Germline CDR1 is SGHTA and CDR2 is FQGNSA. CDR3 amino acids: CASSPQGLGSPLFF. The CDR3 DNA, read in part, is TGTGCCAGCAGCCCACAGGGTCTTGGTTCACCG.

This clone occurred many times. The CDR3 goes on 3 residues after the read ends, and that part is filled in from the germline J gene. The rearrangement links TRBV20-1 to TRBJ2-5, with D tentatively TRBD2 (6 bases). Per the germline V gene, CDR1 is DFQATT and CDR2 is SNEGSKA (reference sequence). Trimming left V 3 bases short and J 1 base short, with 9 bases between. The CDR3 has 13 amino acids. CDR3 protein: CSASRTTQETQYF. The CDR3 DNA, read in part, is TGCAGTGCTAGTCGGACTACCCAAGAGACC.

This clone was counted ten times or more. With the read ending 3 residues before the CDR3 end, the germline J gene is used to fill in that end. This chain uses TRBV5-6 with TRBJ2-5; D possibly corresponds to TRBD2 (6 bases). Germline CDR1 reads SGHDT; CDR2 reads YYEEEE. CDR3 size: 14 residues. V was pared by 6 bases and J by 2 bases, with 14 bases between. CDR3: CASTPGLQQETQYF. CDR3 DNA, as far as it was read: TGTGCCAGCACGCCGGGACTCCAACAAGAGACC.

At least ten counts were recorded for this clone. The DNA ends 3 residues before the CDR3 does, and the rest of the CDR3 is filled in from the germline J gene. This chain uses TRBV7-3 with TRBJ2-2; 7 bases match TRBD2. Germline V lookup: CDR1 SGHTA, CDR2 FQGTGA. CDR3 length: 15 amino acids. J was trimmed by 0 bases and V by 8 bases; bases with no gene match: 6. The covered CDR3 bases are TGTGCCAGCGGGTTTCTAGCGGCGAACACCGGGGAG. Translated: CASGFLAANTGE. The whole CDR3 sequence reads CASGFLAANTGELFF.

This clone was picked up a small number of times. The read ends 3 residues before the CDR3 terminus; that terminus is restored from the germline J gene. The rearrangement uses TRBV11-2 and TRBJ1-1; D call uncertain. CDR3 length equals 13 residues. Trimming took off 0 bases at V and 3 bases at J, with 5 bases between the two ends. Germline loops: CDR1 SGHAT, CDR2 FQNNGV. CDR3 bases read: TGTGCCAGCAGCTTAGACAGTTACACTGAA. This gives the protein CASSLDSYTE. The CDR3 as a whole reads CASSLDSYTEAFF.